This TCR beta chain is from a study of T cell responses to AZD1222 COVID-19 vaccine (dated by TCRdb to 2020 to 2022). Study-level background: Because spike-specific TCR depth and breadth did not differ between the two schedules, AZD1222 recipients who got a second dose at roughly 4 weeks were pooled with those who got a second dose at roughly 12 weeks. A total of about 230 trial participants underwent TCR sequencing, of whom roughly 210 received two doses of AZD1222 and about 26 received two doses of the MenACWY control vaccine. Trial participants were enrolled by age into 18-55, 56-69 and 70-plus year subgroups, with 148, 28 and 57 TCR-sequenced participants respectively. Study-wide conclusions, independent of this receptor: Conclusions about previously exposed vaccinees are limited because only five to seven AZD1222 recipients were SARS-CoV-2 seropositive at baseline. No day 14 peak-response samples were available, so repertoires were characterized only after the peak T cell response. After two AZD1222 doses, spike-specific TCR breadth and depth were significantly higher than at day 0 and than in MenACWY recipients. In the small 56-69-year group, the increase in depth fell short of significance, most likely because of low power. Reportedly, close to half of the unique spike-specific TCRs recognized epitopes lying outside the regions that are mutated in the B.1.351 and B.1.1.7 variants. The whole spike protein was spanned by vaccine-associated CD4 TCRs, and dominant responses were seen in regions 160-218 and 743-854. Most participants were white British and females outnumbered males, and the authors suggested that clonal diversity may have been underestimated.

The meaning of the sample's time point label: baseline before first vaccination. The vaccinee samples were drawn from two UK trials, COV001 and COV002, one of which was a single-blind randomized controlled phase 2/3 trial testing AZD1222 (ChAdOx1 nCoV-19) in healthy adults. For TCRbeta chain sequencing, PBMC samples from trial participants were taken at day 0 and at day 28 after the second dose. The CDR3 regions of human TCRbeta chains were subjected to immunosequencing. For the original study's pipeline: Repertoire TCRs were checked for matches against a reference library of SARS-CoV-2-specific TCRs that had been generated using the MIRA antigen-specificity platform. Breadth was defined as the fraction of unique TCRs that were SARS-CoV-2-associated, and depth was defined as the fraction of total T cells that were SARS-CoV-2-associated. Each spike-specific TCR was assigned to its reactive spike region and to a CD4 or CD8 class using the MIRA data. Log10-transformed breadth and depth values were compared by one-way ANOVA with Sidak's multiple comparisons tests. Not all clones reach the TCRdb copy of this immuneACCESS table, which keeps in-frame sequences only. Checked studies attribute under half of the gap to unresolved V genes and leave the rest unexplained. That table supplies the V and J calls and clone size; D and trimming were determined from the DNA. This sample comprises 140,000 to 150,000 clones, 80% to 90% of them detected only once. The ten largest make up 1.6% of the sample.

The CDR3 sequence holds 19 residues, the cysteine and phenylalanine included. The only DNA kept is the CDR3, 57 bases in frame from the first base. The germline V gene provides CDR1 LGHNA and CDR2 YNFKEQ. V is trimmed back by 1 base and J by 1 base, and the junction contains 8 bases that no gene match accounts for. A remark on this clone: Its antigen remains unidentified. No much larger clone is present one base from it, and per-base qualities are unavailable.

Sequencing was performed on peripheral blood, taken on day 0 of AZD1222 vaccination. The chain links TRBV4-2 with TRBJ2-3, with TRBD2 identical over 13 junction bases. The sequence derives from an adult in good health. DNA sequence: TGTGCCAGCAGCCAAGTGAGACTAGCGGGGGGCCGGGGCACAGATACGCAGTATTTT. Its coded protein is CASSQVRLAGGRGTDTQYF.